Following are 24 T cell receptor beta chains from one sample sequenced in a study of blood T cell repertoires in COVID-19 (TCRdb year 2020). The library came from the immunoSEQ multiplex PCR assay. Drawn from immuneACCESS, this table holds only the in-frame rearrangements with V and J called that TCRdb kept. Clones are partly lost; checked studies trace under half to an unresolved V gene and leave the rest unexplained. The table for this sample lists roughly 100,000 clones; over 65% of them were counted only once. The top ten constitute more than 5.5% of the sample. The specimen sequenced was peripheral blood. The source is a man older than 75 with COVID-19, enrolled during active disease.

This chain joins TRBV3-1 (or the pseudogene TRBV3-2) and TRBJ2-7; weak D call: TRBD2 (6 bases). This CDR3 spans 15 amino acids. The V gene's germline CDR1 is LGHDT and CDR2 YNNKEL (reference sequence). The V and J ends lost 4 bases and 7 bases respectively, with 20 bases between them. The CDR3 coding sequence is TGTGCCAGCAGCCGTGCGCGGGGAGCATCAGGAGAGCAGTACTTC. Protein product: CASSRARGASGEQYF.

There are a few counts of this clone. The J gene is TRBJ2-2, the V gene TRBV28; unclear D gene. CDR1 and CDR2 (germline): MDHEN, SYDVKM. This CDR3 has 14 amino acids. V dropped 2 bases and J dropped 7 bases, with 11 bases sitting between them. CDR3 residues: CASSLPFNNGELFF. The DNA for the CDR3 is TGTGCCAGCAGTTTACCTTTTAATAACGGGGAGCTGTTTTTT.

The CDR3 region has the DNA TGTGCCAGCAGTTACGGATCGACAGGGAAGCCCGGGGAGCTGTTTTTT. This encodes CASSYGSTGKPGELFF. This rearrangement joins TRBV6-5 to TRBJ2-2, with 7 positions matching TRBD1. CDR1 is MNHEY, CDR2 SVGAGI, per germline. After removal of 2 bases from V and 6 bases from J, the junction contained 9 bases not matched to a gene. The CDR3 contains 16 residues.

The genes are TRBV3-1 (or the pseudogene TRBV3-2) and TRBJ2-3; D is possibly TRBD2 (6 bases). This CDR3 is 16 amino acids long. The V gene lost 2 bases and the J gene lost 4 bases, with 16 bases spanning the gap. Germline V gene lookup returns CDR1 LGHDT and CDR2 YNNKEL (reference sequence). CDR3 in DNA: TGTGCCAGCAGCCAATCTCCGGGAGTTCGGTCAGATACGCAGTATTTT. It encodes CASSQSPGVRSDTQYF.

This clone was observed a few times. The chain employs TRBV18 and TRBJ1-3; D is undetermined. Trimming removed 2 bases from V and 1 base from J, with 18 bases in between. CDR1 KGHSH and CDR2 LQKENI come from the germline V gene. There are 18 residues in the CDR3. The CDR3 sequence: CASSPRSASSVSGNTIYF. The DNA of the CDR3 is TGTGCCAGCTCACCAAGGTCAGCGAGTTCAGTTTCTGGAAACACCATATATTTT.

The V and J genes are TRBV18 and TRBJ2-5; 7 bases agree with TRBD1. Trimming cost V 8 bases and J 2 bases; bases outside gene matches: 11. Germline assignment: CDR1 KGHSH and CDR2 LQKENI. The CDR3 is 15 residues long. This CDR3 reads CASSTSRQGQETQYF. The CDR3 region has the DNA TGTGCCAGCAGCACCTCCCGACAGGGTCAAGAGACCCAGTACTTC.

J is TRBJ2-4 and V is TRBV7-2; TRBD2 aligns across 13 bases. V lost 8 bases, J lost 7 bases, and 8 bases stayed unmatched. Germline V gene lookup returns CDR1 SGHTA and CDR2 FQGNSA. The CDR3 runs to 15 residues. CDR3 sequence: CASAGTSGTWNIQYF. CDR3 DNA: TGTGCCAGCGCCGGGACTAGCGGGACTTGGAACATTCAGTACTTC.

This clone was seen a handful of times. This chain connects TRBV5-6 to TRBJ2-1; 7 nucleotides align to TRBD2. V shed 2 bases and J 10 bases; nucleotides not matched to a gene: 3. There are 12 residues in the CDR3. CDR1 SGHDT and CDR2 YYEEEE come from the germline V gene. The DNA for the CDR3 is TGTGCCAGCAGCTTTACTAGCGAGGAGCAGTTCTTC. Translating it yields CASSFTSEEQFF.

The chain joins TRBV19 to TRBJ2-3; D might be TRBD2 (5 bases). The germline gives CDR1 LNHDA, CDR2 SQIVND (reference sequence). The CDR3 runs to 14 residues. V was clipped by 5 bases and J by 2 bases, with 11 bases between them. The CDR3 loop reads CASSPREATDTQYF. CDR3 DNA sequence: TGTGCCAGTAGTCCCCGGGAAGCCACAGATACGCAGTATTTT.

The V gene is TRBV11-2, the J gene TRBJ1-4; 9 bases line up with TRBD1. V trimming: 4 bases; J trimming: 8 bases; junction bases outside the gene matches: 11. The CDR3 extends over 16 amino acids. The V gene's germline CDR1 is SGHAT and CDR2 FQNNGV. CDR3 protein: CASSSYRGRLEEKLFF. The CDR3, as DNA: TGTGCCAGCAGCTCGTACAGGGGGCGCTTGGAAGAAAAACTGTTTTTT.

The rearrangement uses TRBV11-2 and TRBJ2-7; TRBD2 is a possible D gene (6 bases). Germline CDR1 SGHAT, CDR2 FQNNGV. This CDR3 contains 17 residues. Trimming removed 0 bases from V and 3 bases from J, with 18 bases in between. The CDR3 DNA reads TGTGCCAGCAGCTTAGATGGGCGAGGAGCGGGCATCTACGAGCAGTACTTC. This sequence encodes CASSLDGRGAGIYEQYF.

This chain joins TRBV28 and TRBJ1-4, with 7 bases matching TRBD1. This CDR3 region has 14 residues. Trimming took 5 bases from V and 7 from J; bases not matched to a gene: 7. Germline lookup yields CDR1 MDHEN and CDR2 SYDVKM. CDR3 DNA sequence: TGTGCCAGCAGTACGGGACAGAGAATTGAAAAACTGTTTTTT. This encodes CASSTGQRIEKLFF.

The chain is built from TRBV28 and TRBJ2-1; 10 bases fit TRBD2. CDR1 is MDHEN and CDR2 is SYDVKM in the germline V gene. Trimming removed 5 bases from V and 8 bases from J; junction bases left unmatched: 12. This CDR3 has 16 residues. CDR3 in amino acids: CASSLAGETRGDEQFF. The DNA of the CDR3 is TGTGCCAGCAGTCTAGCGGGAGAGACAAGGGGCGATGAGCAGTTCTTC.

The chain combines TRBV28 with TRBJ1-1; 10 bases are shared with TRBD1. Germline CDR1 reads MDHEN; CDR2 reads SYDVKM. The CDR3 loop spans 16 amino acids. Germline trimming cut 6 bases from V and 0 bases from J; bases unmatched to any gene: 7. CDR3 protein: CASSPDRGTMNTEAFF. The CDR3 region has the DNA TGTGCCAGCAGCCCGGACAGGGGGACCATGAACACTGAAGCTTTCTTT.

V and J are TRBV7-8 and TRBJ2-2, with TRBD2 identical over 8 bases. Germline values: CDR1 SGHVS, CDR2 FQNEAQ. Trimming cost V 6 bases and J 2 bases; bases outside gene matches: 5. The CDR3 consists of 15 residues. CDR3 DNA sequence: TGTGCCAGCAGTAGACTAGCGTTTAACACCGGGGAGCTGTTTTTT. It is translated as CASSRLAFNTGELFF.

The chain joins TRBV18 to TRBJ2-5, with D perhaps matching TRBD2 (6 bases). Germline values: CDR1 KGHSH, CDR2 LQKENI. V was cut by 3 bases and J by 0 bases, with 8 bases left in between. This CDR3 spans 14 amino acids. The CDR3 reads CASSPWGDQETQYF. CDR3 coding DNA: TGTGCCAGCTCACCCTGGGGGGACCAAGAGACCCAGTACTTC.

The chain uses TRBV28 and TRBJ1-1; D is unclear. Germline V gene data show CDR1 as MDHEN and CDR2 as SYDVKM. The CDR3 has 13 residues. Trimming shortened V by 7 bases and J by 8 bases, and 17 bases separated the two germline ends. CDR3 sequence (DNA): TGTGCCAGCACCACCGCCCCATCCGCGGAAGCTTTCTTT. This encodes CASTTAPSAEAFF. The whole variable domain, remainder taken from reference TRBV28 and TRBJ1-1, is DVKVTQSSRYLVKRTGEKVFLECVQDMDHENMFWYRQDPGLGLRLIYFSYDVKMKEKGDIPEGYSVSREKKERFSLILESASTNQTSMYLCASTTAPSAEAFFGQGTRLTVV.

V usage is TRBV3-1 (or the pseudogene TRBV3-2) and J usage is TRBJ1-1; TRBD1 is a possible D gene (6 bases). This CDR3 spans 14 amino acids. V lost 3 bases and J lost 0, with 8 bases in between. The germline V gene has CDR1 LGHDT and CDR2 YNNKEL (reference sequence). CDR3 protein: CASSQTGMNTEAFF. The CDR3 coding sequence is TGTGCCAGCAGCCAGACAGGTATGAACACTGAAGCTTTCTTT.

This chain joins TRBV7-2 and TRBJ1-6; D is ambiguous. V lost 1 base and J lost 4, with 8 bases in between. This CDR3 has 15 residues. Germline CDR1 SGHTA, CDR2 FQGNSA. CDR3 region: CASSLGPGYNSPLHF. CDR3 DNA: TGTGCCAGCAGCTTAGGACCAGGTTATAATTCACCCCTCCACTTT.

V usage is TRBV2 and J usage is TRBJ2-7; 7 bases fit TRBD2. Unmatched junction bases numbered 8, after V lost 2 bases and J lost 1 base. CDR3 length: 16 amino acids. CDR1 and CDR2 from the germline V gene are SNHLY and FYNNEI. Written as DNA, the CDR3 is TGTGCCAGCAGTGAACGCAACGGGAGGTCGTCCTACGAGCAGTACTTC. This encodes CASSERNGRSSYEQYF.

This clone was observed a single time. CDR3 DNA sequence: TGTGCCAGTGCCAGGACAGGGGGAATGAACACTGAAGCTTTCTTT. It translates to CASARTGGMNTEAFF. The chain has TRBV19 and TRBJ1-1; 10 bases are shared with TRBD1. With V trimmed by 8 bases and J by 0 bases, 6 bases remained unmatched. Germline V gene sequence: CDR1 LNHDA, CDR2 SQIVND (reference sequence). The CDR3 length is 15 residues. Using reference TRBV19 and TRBJ1-1 for the parts outside the CDR3, the full variable domain is DGGITQSPKYLFRKEGQNVTLSCEQNLNHDAMYWYRQDPGQGLRLIYYSQIVNDFQKGDIAEGYSVSREKKESFPLTVTSAQKNPTAFYLCASARTGGMNTEAFFGQGTRLTVV.

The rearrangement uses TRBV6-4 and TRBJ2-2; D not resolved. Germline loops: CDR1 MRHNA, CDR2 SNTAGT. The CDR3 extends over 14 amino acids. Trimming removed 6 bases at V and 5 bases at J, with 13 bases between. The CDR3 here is CASSPEEGTGELFF. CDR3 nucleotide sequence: TGTGCCAGCAGCCCAGAGGAAGGAACCGGGGAGCTGTTTTTT.

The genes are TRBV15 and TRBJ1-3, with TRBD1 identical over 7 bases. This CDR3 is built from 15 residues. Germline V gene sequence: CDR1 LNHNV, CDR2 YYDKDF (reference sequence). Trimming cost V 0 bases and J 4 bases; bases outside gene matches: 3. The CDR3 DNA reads TGTGCCACCAGCAGAGATAGGGGGCCGGGAAACACCATATATTTT. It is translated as CATSRDRGPGNTIYF. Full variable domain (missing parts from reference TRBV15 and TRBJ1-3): DAMVIQNPRYQVTQFGKPVTLSCSQTLNHNVMYWYQQKSSQAPKLLFHYYDKDFNNEADTPDNFQSRRPNTSFCFLDIRSPGLGDTAMYLCATSRDRGPGNTIYFGEGSWLTVV.

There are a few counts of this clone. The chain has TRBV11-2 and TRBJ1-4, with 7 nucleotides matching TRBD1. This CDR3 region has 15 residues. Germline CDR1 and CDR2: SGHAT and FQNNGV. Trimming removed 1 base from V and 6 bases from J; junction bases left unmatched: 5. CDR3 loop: CASSLVGTAYEKLFF. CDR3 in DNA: TGTGCCAGCAGCTTAGTGGGGACAGCTTATGAAAAACTGTTTTTT.